This T cell receptor beta chain was recorded in a study of coeliac disease. Study in general: Each coeliac patient was active, refractory type I, or diet-controlled.

This clone was detected a few times. Its specificity is not known. Points from the study as a whole: Cross-contamination between intraepithelial and lamina propria cells was possible. The authors considered this approach unsuitable for unbiased detection of gliadin-specific T cells.

Sequencing used immunoSEQ multiplex PCR; TCRdb keeps in-frame clones, though not all of them. The table has approximately 8,500 clones, 45% to 60% seen once; the top ten hold roughly 9.8%. The V and J ends lost 5 bases and 0 bases respectively, with 12 bases between them. The germline gives CDR1 SGHAT, CDR2 FQNNGV. The CDR3 spans 15 residues. The sequence was obtained from a woman in her sixties with celiac disease. The sequenced sample was intraepithelial lymphocytes from the gut. The V call is TRBV11-2, the J call TRBJ2-3, with D perhaps matching TRBD2 (5 bases). CDR3 nucleotides: TGTGCCAGCAGCCTTCTAGCCTCTAGCACAGATACGCAGTATTTT. This codes for CASSLLASSTDTQYF. The variable domain in full, completed from reference TRBV11-2 and TRBJ2-3, reads EAGVAQSPRYKIIEKRQSVAFWCNPISGHATLYWYQQILGQGPKLLIQFQNNGVVDDSQLPKDRFSAERLKGVDSTLKIQPAKLEDSAVYLCASSLLASSTDTQYFGPGTRLTVL.